Listed here is a single T cell receptor beta chain. This clonotype came up many times. The antigen it binds to is not known. The sample holds no much larger clone one base away, and base qualities are not on file. From the second PCR step onward, the TCR alpha chain libraries and the TCR beta chain libraries were amplified separately. Donor CMV status was determined by IFNgamma production from CD4+ T cells after overnight stimulation of fresh PBMCs with CMV viral lysate. Using Miltenyi beads, CD4 T cells were first positively selected, and CD8 T cells were then positively selected from the CD4-negative fraction. Cells were stained for CD3, CD4, CD8, CD45RA, CD27 and a live/dead dye and were sorted on a BD Aria II into four subsets based on CD45RA and CD27. Blood was obtained from a few healthy volunteers, and the blood from each volunteer was fractionated into CD4 and CD8 T cells and subsequently into four differentiation subsets. Approximately 120 ml of peripheral blood was drawn per donor, and PBMC were isolated by Ficoll-Paque PLUS density-gradient centrifugation. Sorted cells were lysed in RLT buffer, after which RNA was extracted using a Qiagen RNeasy kit and stored at -80 degrees C.

The entry originates in a study of naive and memory T cell subsets (dated by TCRdb to 2016 to 2017). With regard to the full study: An open-source, UMI-based TCR alpha and beta sequencing pipeline was applied to sorted naive and memory peripheral blood T cell subsets. RNA was DNase-treated and reverse transcribed with TCR constant-region primers, mostly using SuperScript III. The results of the functional CMV T cell responses matched the IgG serology results in every case.

Libraries were made using UMI-ligation and nested PCR. The beta constant-region primer was an equimolar mix of two oligonucleotides covering both TRBC1 and TRBC2. Four rounds of PCR were used to amplify ligated cDNA, with nested alpha and beta constant-region primers being used together with the SP2 primer. T4 RNA ligase 1 ligated a single-stranded oligonucleotide carrying the SP2 primer and a 12-nucleotide UMI to the cDNA 3' end. The ligation reaction was kept at 16 degrees C for roughly 18-25 hours. PCR2 was typically run as a SYBR Green qPCR and stopped at a predetermined threshold to prevent over-amplification. Every purification after the first one was done using Agencourt AMPure XP magnetic beads. Library quantification was done by Qubit, followed by a TapeStation check on which the main peak was expected at around 650 bp. Sequencing of the pooled libraries was done on an Illumina MiSeq using v2 2x251 paired-end kits, which typically yielded roughly 0.85-2 million reads per sample. Each sample's library went into the pool at approximately 4 nM, and about 4.5-8% PhiX was added to help with cluster recognition. The paper's processing steps were these. Decombinator assigned V and J genes to Demultiplexor-processed FASTQ reads by tag matching, allowing a single base-pair mismatch. By using UMIs, Collapsinator corrected both sequencing errors and the frequency errors caused by PCR heterogeneity. CDR3Translator translated TCRs and extracted CDR3s from the conserved cysteine to the FGXG phenylalanine, flagging non-productive sequences. Gini, Shannon entropy and inverse Simpson indices were calculated on repertoires subsampled to equal numbers of UMI-defined TCRs. Within the linear range, a power law was fitted by maximum likelihood to the distributions of clonotype abundance. For one naive CD8 sample, the pipeline and MIGEC produced similar UMI counts, unique TCR numbers and clonal distributions. One analysis removed from the naive repertoire any naive TCRs that were also present in any memory subset from the same donor. The repertoires were searched for about 7,000 CMV-associated CDR3 sequences that had been compiled from VDJdb and a published dataset. The public reads were reprocessed in TCRdb via fastp at Q25 and MiXCR, keeping in-frame beta chains. Records with the same CDR3 protein are collapsed into one entry carrying the most frequent genes and DNA. The V and J calls follow TCRdb's processing rather than the paper's. The sample table contains tens of thousands of distinct CDR3 sequences; only one count was recorded for 9% of them. The top ten constitute 1.2% of the sample.

Study-wide conclusions, independent of this receptor: RNA-based TCR counts may be influenced by expression changes linked to T cell activation and differentiation. Clonotypes were defined as single alpha or beta chain sequences, not paired alpha/beta receptors. TCR abundance followed a power law with an exponent that was different for naive and memory subsets but consistent across the three individuals. After error correction, over 90% of naive TCR sequences appeared only once, giving much steeper abundance distributions than memory subsets. No ground truth was available to validate the repertoire findings for the naive and memory subsets. In both CD4 and CD8 cells, going from naive through CM, EM and EMRA, the Gini index went up while Shannon and inverse Simpson diversity went down. A few larger clonotypes were present in naive repertoires, particularly the CD8 repertoires, and these clonotypes were possibly memory cells re-expressing CD45RA.

This sequence originates from a human donor in good health. Specimen: naive CD8+ T cells from blood. The cell subset or site label here, explained by the study, means: naive T cells, CD45RA high CD27+.

The CDR3 amino acid sequence is: CASSLQSVVGHNEQFF. In nucleotides, the sequence is TGTGCCAGCAGTTTACAAAGCGTGGTGGGACACAATGAGCAGTTCTTC. The chain employs TRBV28 and TRBJ2-1, with the D call perhaps TRBD1 or TRBD2, each one matching 5 bases. CDR1 MDHEN and CDR2 SYDVKM are derived from the germline V gene. V loses 2 bases of germline sequence and J loses 5 bases, and the interval between the two ends is 16 bases. Reading from cysteine to phenylalanine, the CDR3 counts 16 amino acids. Here the CDR3 DNA is all that survives: 48 bases in frame from base 1.